The 2 T cell receptor beta chains reported below all come from one sample, sequenced in a study of T cell responses to AZD1222 COVID-19 vaccine. Sequenced by immunoSEQ multiplex PCR; TCRdb stores in-frame clones only, minus some. The sample contains 85,000 to 120,000 clones, 84% of which appear only once. The material sequenced was peripheral blood, taken on day 0 of AZD1222 vaccination. The receptor source for this set is an adult in good health.

V is TRBV5-4 and J is TRBJ2-3; 9 bases line up with TRBD2. This CDR3 is 15 amino acids long. The junction had 5 bases not matched to a gene; V was cut back by 2 bases and J by 4 bases. Germline CDR1 is SGHNT and CDR2 is YYREEE (reference sequence). The CDR3 reads CASSLIAGESDTQYF. CDR3 coding DNA: TGTGCCAGCAGCTTAATAGCGGGGGAGTCAGATACGCAGTATTTT.

The chain employs TRBV24-1 and TRBJ2-5; unclear D gene. Per the germline V gene, CDR1 is KGHDR and CDR2 is SFDVKD. The V end was cut by 3 bases, the J end by 5 bases, with 21 bases between. The CDR3 totals 17 residues. As DNA, the CDR3 is TGTGCCACCAGTGATGCCGGCTTCGGGCCTACCCACGAGACCCAGTACTTC. This codes for CATSDAGFGPTHETQYF.